Given below is one T cell receptor beta chain in context. Its antigen remains unknown. Data came from immunoSEQ multiplex PCR; TCRdb stores just in-frame clones and leaves some out. The table records over 75,000 clones, over 70% of them present only once. This entry comes from a study of PD-1 blockade in mismatch repair-deficient tumors. Study context: All were previously treated, progressing patients with 12 mismatch repair-deficient cancer types.

Every patient had mismatch repair deficiency by PCR or immunohistochemistry. TCR sequencing covered a few patients who responded to pembrolizumab. Germline V CDR1 and CDR2: LGHNT, FRNRAP. V gave up 9 bases and J gave up 4 bases, with 10 bases separating them. The CDR3 covers 11 residues. Study results and limitations: After pembrolizumab, tumor-resident clones rose rapidly, then generally contracted before radiologic responses.

The clonotype comes from an adult with mismatch repair-deficient cancer. Sequenced here: peripheral blood, sampled 12 weeks after starting pembrolizumab. The chain couples TRBV12-5 to TRBJ2-7; D remains unclear. CDR3 bases: TGTGCTAGCGCCCTCAATTACGAGCAGTACTTC. It translates to CASALNYEQYF. The full variable domain, in which reference TRBV12-5 and TRBJ2-7 provide the parts outside the CDR3, is DARVTQTPRHKVTEMGQEVTMRCQPILGHNTVFWYRQTMMQGLELLAYFRNRAPLDDSGMPKDRFSAEMPDATLATLKIQPSEPRDSAVYFCASALNYEQYFGPGTRLTVT.